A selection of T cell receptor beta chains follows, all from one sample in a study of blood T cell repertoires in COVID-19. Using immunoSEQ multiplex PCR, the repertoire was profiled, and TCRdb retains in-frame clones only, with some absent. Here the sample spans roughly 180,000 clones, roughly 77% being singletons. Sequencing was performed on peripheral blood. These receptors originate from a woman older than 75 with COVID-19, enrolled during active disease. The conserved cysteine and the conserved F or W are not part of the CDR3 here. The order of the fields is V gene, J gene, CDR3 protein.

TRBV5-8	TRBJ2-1	ASSLEAVLLEQF
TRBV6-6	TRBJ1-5	ASSYGGGPNQPQH
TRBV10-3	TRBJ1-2	AIRATGTGVGGYGYT
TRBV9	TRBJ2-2	ASSVDVANTGELF
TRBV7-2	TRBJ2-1	ASSLQVVAYNEQF
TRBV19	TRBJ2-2	ASTRLAGDTGELF
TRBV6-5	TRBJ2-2	ASSRTPGGTGELF
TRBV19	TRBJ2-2	ASSLKQGPGELF
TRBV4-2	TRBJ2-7	ASSQVEGQASYEQY
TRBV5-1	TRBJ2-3	ASSRRGADTQY
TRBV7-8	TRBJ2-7	ASSLEGDYHEQY
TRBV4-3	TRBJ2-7	ASSQALLSYEQY
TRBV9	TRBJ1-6	ASSPRGMLRPLH
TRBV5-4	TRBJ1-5	ASSATGGREQPQH
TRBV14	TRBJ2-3	ASSQDPGLLTDTQY
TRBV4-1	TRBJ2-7	ASSQEARLDNEQY
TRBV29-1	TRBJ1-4	SVGGTNEKLF
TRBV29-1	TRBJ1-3	SVAQGAQGNTIY
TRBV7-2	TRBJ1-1	ASSLAPGVDTEAF
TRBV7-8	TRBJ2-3	ASSLRGPDTQY
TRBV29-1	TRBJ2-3	SVELAGDGPQY
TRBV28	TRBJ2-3	ASSLELAGDPTDTQY
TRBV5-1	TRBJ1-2	ASSLTGRWDGYT
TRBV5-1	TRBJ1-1	ASSLGQGAGERINTEAF